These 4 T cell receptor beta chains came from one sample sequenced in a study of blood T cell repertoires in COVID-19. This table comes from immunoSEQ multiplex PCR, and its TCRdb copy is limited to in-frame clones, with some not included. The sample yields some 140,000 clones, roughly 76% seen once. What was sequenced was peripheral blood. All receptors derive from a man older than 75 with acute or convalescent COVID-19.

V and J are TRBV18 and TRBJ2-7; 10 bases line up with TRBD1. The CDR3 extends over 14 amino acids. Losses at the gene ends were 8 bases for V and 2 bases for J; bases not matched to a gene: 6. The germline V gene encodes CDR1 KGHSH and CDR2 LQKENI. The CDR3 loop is CASTPGTGAYEQYF. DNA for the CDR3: TGTGCCAGCACGCCCGGGACAGGGGCCTACGAGCAGTACTTC.

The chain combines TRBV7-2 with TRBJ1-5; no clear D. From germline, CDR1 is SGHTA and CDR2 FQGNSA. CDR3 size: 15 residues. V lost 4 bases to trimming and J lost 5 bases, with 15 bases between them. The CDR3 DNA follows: TGTGCCAGCAGCTCTTACTCCGGGATAGATCAGCCCCAGCATTTT. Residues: CASSSYSGIDQPQHF.

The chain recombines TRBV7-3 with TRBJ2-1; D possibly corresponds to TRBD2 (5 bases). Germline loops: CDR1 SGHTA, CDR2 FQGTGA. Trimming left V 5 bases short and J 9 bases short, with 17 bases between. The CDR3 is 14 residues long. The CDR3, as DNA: TGTGCCAGCAGCCCCCCCGGGCGGGCAGGTGAGCAGTTCTTC. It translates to CASSPPGRAGEQFF.

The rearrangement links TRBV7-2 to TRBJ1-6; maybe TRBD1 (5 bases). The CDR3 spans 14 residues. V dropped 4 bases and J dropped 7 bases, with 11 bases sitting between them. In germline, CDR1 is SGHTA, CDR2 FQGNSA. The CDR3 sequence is CASSSGNRNSPLHF. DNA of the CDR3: TGTGCCAGCAGCTCCGGTAACAGGAATTCACCCCTCCACTTT.